This entry concerns a single T cell receptor beta chain. Antigen: not known. Sorted regulatory T cells were CD4-positive, CD25-high and CD127-low or negative. TCRdb keeps only in-frame clones here, not all; method: immunoSEQ multiplex PCR. The data contain 15,000 or so clones, about 93% of them singletons. The CDR3 is 14 amino acids. V trimming: 5 bases; J trimming: 1 base; junction bases outside the gene matches: 4. The germline gives CDR1 SGHTA, CDR2 FQGNSA. This specimen comes from a study of B cell selection in AIRE deficiency. Study observations and caveats: About 33% of healthy-donor shared Treg TCRbeta sequences appeared in patient Tconv cells.

Sequencing input: Tregs sorted from PBMCs. The chain joins TRBV7-2 to TRBJ1-1; 7 positions match TRBD1. The sequence derives from a human donor with AIRE deficiency. In DNA, the CDR3 is TGTGCCAGCAGCCCTGGGACAGCGAACACTGAAGCTTTCTTT. It is translated as CASSPGTANTEAFF.